Below are 32 T cell receptor beta chains sequenced from a single sample in a study of graft-versus-host responses after intestinal transplantation (TCRdb year 2021). Antigens for these TCRs are unknown. Libraries were prepared through the immunoSEQ multiplex PCR assay. TCRdb holds this immuneACCESS table with in-frame rearrangements only. Some clones are missing; in checked studies, unresolved V genes explain under half, and the rest has no known cause. The sample table contains over 100,000 clones; only one count was recorded for about 92% of them. The ten largest clonotypes hold approximately 1% of the sample. The time point label here, explained by the study, means: cells obtained before transplantation from donor or recipient. The sample in question was unstimulated CD8+ T cells sorted from spleen or lymph node cells, obtained before transplant. These receptors were obtained from a human donor who was the organ donor for an intestinal transplant.

The chain employs TRBV5-5 and TRBJ2-5, with D unclear. Trimming took off 3 bases at V and 5 bases at J, with 17 bases between the two ends. Germline assignment: CDR1 SGHKS and CDR2 YYEKEE (reference sequence). The CDR3 runs to 15 residues. The CDR3 is CASSSTYRVGETQYF. CDR3 coding DNA: TGTGCCAGCAGCTCCACGTATCGGGTAGGGGAGACCCAGTACTTC.

V usage is TRBV29-1 and J usage is TRBJ2-7; 10 bases fit TRBD2. CDR3 length: 15 residues. Germline trimming cut 6 bases from V and 4 bases from J; bases unmatched to any gene: 12. The germline gives CDR1 SQVTM, CDR2 ANQGSEA. The CDR3 coding sequence is TGCAGCGTGAGACTAGCGGGTCAATACAGATACGAGCAGTACTTC. Its translation is CSVRLAGQYRYEQYF.

CDR3 DNA: TGTGCCAGCAGCGACGGACTCAATTCACCCCTCCACTTT. Amino acid sequence: CASSDGLNSPLHF. The J gene is TRBJ1-6, the V gene TRBV9; no clear D gene. The germline V gene has CDR1 SGDLS and CDR2 YYNGEE. The germline V and J ends were trimmed by 3 bases and 7 bases, with 8 bases remaining between them. CDR3 length: 13 residues.

This clone was observed once. V and J are TRBV11-1 and TRBJ1-1, with D tentatively TRBD1 (5 bases). The ends were cut back, 2 bases at V and 1 base at J, with 8 bases in the middle. Germline V gene sequence: CDR1 SGHAT, CDR2 FQDESV (reference sequence). The CDR3 extends over 14 amino acids. As DNA, the CDR3 is TGTGCCAGCAGCTTAACCACAGGGAACACTGAAGCTTTCTTT. Its protein product is CASSLTTGNTEAFF. The full variable domain, in which reference TRBV11-1 and TRBJ1-1 provide the parts outside the CDR3, is EAEVAQSPRYKITEKSQAVAFWCDPISGHATLYWYRQILGQGPELLVQFQDESVVDDSQLPKDRFSAERLKGVDSTLKIQPAELGDSAMYLCASSLTTGNTEAFFGQGTRLTVV.

The rearrangement uses TRBV28 and TRBJ1-5; 7 bases are a match to TRBD1. The length of the CDR3 is 17 residues. J gave up 5 bases and V 2 bases, and 12 bases lay outside the gene matches. Germline V gives CDR1 MDHEN, CDR2 SYDVKM. The CDR3 here is CASSLTPPGQGDQPQHF. The CDR3 DNA is TGTGCCAGCAGTTTAACCCCCCCTGGGCAGGGGGATCAGCCCCAGCATTTT. The whole variable domain, filled in from reference TRBV28 and TRBJ1-5, reads DVKVTQSSRYLVKRTGEKVFLECVQDMDHENMFWYRQDPGLGLRLIYFSYDVKMKEKGDIPEGYSVSREKKERFSLILESASTNQTSMYLCASSLTPPGQGDQPQHFGDGTRLSIL.

The J gene is TRBJ2-7, the V gene TRBV28; 8 bases fit TRBD2. Germline V gives CDR1 MDHEN, CDR2 SYDVKM. The CDR3 totals 17 residues. The V gene end was trimmed by 7 bases and the J gene end by 6 bases; junction bases not matched to a gene: 20. The CDR3 loop is CASTPLQGTSLGLEQYF. The CDR3, as DNA: TGTGCCAGCACCCCTCTCCAGGGGACTAGTCTGGGCCTCGAGCAGTACTTC. Full variable domain (rest looked up from reference TRBV28 and TRBJ2-7): DVKVTQSSRYLVKRTGEKVFLECVQDMDHENMFWYRQDPGLGLRLIYFSYDVKMKEKGDIPEGYSVSREKKERFSLILESASTNQTSMYLCASTPLQGTSLGLEQYFGPGTRLTVT.

J is TRBJ2-5 and V is TRBV9, with D possibly TRBD2 on 6 matching bases. The CDR3 runs to 10 residues. V was shortened by 7 bases and J by 5 bases, with 6 bases between the two germline ends. Germline-derived CDR1 and CDR2 are SGDLS and YYNGEE. CDR3 sequence (DNA): TGTGCCAGCGGGGGGGAGACCCAGTACTTC. Translating it yields CASGGETQYF.

The chain joins TRBV19 to TRBJ2-7; D might be TRBD2 (6 bases). The CDR3 is 16 residues long. Germline lookup yields CDR1 LNHDA and CDR2 SQIVND (reference sequence). Trimming cost V 3 bases and J 1 base, with 16 bases left between them. The CDR3 spells CASSIRRDSKSYEQYF. The CDR3 DNA sequence: TGTGCCAGTAGTATTCGGCGGGACTCTAAATCCTACGAGCAGTACTTC. Drawing the rest from reference TRBV19 and TRBJ2-7, the complete variable domain is DGGITQSPKYLFRKEGQNVTLSCEQNLNHDAMYWYRQDPGQGLRLIYYSQIVNDFQKGDIAEGYSVSREKKESFPLTVTSAQKNPTAFYLCASSIRRDSKSYEQYFGPGTRLTVT.

In DNA, the CDR3 is TGTGCCAGTAGTATAGGACAGGGGGTTTACAATGAGCAGTTCTTC. Residues: CASSIGQGVYNEQFF. This chain joins TRBV19 and TRBJ2-1, with 9 bases identical to TRBD1. The trim removed 1 base at V and 4 bases at J, leaving 2 bases unmatched. The CDR3 spans 15 residues. Germline values: CDR1 LNHDA, CDR2 SQIVND (reference sequence).

The chain has TRBV28 and TRBJ2-4, with 9 nucleotides matching TRBD2. Germline-derived CDR1 and CDR2 are MDHEN and SYDVKM. V was clipped by 3 bases and J by 4 bases; unmatched bases: 13. There are 18 residues in the CDR3. Here the CDR3 DNA reads TGTGCCAGCAGTTTGTATCATATGCGGGAGGGAAATAAAAACATTCAGTACTTC. Translating gives CASSLYHMREGNKNIQYF.

The chain has TRBV29-1 and TRBJ1-1; D might be TRBD1 (6 bases). V was trimmed by 2 bases and J by 4 bases, leaving 17 bases between them. Germline V gene sequence: CDR1 SQVTM, CDR2 ANQGSEA. There are 15 residues in the CDR3. DNA for the CDR3: TGCAGCGTTGAAAGAGGGACACTAAGGGTCACTGAAGCTTTCTTT. Translation: CSVERGTLRVTEAFF.

The chain combines TRBV4-3 with TRBJ2-7; TRBD2 aligns across 11 bases. Germline V CDR1 and CDR2: LGHNA, YSLEER. With 4 bases clipped from V and 6 bases from J, the junction kept 8 bases outside the gene matches. The CDR3 loop spans 15 amino acids. Here the CDR3 DNA reads TGCGCCAGCAGCCCGGGACTAGCGGAGACCACCGAGCAGTACTTC. As protein: CASSPGLAETTEQYF.

V and J are TRBV5-6 and TRBJ1-5; D not certain. V was clipped by 0 bases and J by 6 bases, with 13 bases between them. Germline values: CDR1 SGHDT, CDR2 YYEEEE. This CDR3 contains 15 residues. This CDR3 is CASSLGGSSTQPQHF. CDR3 sequence (DNA): TGTGCCAGCAGCTTGGGTGGGTCTAGTACTCAGCCCCAGCATTTT.

The chain recombines TRBV5-8 with TRBJ2-3; D might be TRBD2 (5 bases). Per the germline V gene, CDR1 is SGHTS and CDR2 is YDEGEE. The germline V and J ends were trimmed by 0 bases and 1 base, with 18 bases remaining between them. This CDR3 is 18 amino acids long. For the CDR3, the DNA is TGTGCCAGCAGCTTGGTCTTGCAGGCGGTGCGGGGCACAGATACGCAGTATTTT. This translates into CASSLVLQAVRGTDTQYF.

This rearrangement joins TRBV6-6 to TRBJ2-1; TRBD1 or TRBD2 may be the D gene (7 bases each). This CDR3 is 14 amino acids long. CDR1 is MNHNY and CDR2 is SVGAGI in the germline V gene (reference sequence). The V end was cut by 6 bases, the J end by 7 bases, with 16 bases between. The CDR3 reads CASSRQGGLNEQFF. The DNA for the CDR3 is TGTGCCAGCAGCAGGCAGGGGGGGCTTAATGAGCAGTTCTTC.

This sequence joins TRBV19 and TRBJ2-7; 16 bases match TRBD2. The CDR3 runs to 16 residues. V gave up 5 bases and J gave up 5 bases; unmatched junction bases: 6. Per germline, CDR1 LNHDA and CDR2 SQIVND (reference sequence). CDR3 loop: CASSFGTSGRDHEQYF. The CDR3 DNA is TGTGCCAGTAGTTTTGGGACTAGCGGGAGGGACCACGAGCAGTACTTC.

This clone was seen a single time. This rearrangement joins TRBV4-1 to TRBJ2-7; D is perhaps TRBD1 (5 bases). The CDR3 spans 13 residues. Trimming pared 0 bases from V and 7 bases from J, leaving 10 bases between. The germline CDR1 and CDR2 sequences are MGHRA and YSYEKL. For the CDR3, the DNA is TGCGCCAGCAGCCAAGAAGGGGTATGGGAGCAGTACTTC. Protein sequence: CASSQEGVWEQYF.

The rearrangement uses TRBV5-1 and TRBJ2-7; tentatively, D is TRBD1 (6 bases). CDR1 SGHRS and CDR2 YFSETQ come from the germline V gene. The CDR3 has 14 residues. V lost 4 bases, J lost 2 bases, and 13 bases lay in between. CDR3 bases: TGCGCCAGCAGCCCGACAGGATATGCCTACGAGCAGTACTTC. Amino acid sequence: CASSPTGYAYEQYF. Full variable domain (missing parts from reference TRBV5-1 and TRBJ2-7): KAGVTQTPRYLIKTRGQQVTLSCSPISGHRSVSWYQQTPGQGLQFLFEYFSETQRNKGNFPGRFSGRQFSNSRSEMNVSTLELGDSALYLCASSPTGYAYEQYFGPGTRLTVT.

For the CDR3, the DNA is TGCAGCGTTGAACCATGGGGAAGGGTCGTCGATGAGCAGTTCTTC. Amino acid sequence: CSVEPWGRVVDEQFF. This chain joins TRBV29-1 and TRBJ2-1, with D unresolved. The CDR3 has 15 residues. Trimming shortened V by 2 bases and J by 8 bases, and 19 bases separated the two germline ends. Germline assignment: CDR1 SQVTM and CDR2 ANQGSEA.

This chain uses TRBV6-1 with TRBJ2-5, with D perhaps matching TRBD2 (6 bases). The J call is in doubt because the DNA end fits TRBJ2-7 better. CDR1 is MNHNS and CDR2 is SASEGT in the germline V gene. This CDR3 is built from 15 residues. The CDR3 protein is CASSEGPAGTYEQYF. CDR3 DNA sequence: TGTGCCAGCAGTGAAGGCCCAGCGGGTACCTACGAGCAGTACTTC.

The chain recombines TRBV5-6 with TRBJ2-7; D remains ambiguous. V dropped 4 bases and J dropped 0 bases, with 5 bases sitting between them. The CDR3 has 12 amino acids. Germline assignment: CDR1 SGHDT and CDR2 YYEEEE. The CDR3 nucleotides are TGTGCCAGCAGCCTGAGCTCCTACGAGCAGTACTTC. Protein sequence: CASSLSSYEQYF.

This sequence joins TRBV4-3 and TRBJ2-7; D is ambiguous. The DNA end favors TRBJ2-1, so the J call may be wrong. CDR3 length equals 14 residues. The V gene's germline CDR1 is LGHNA and CDR2 YSLEER. CDR3: CASSQVIALSEQFF. CDR3 DNA: TGCGCCAGCAGCCAAGTAATAGCTTTGAGTGAGCAGTTCTTC.

The chain carries TRBV5-6 and TRBJ2-2, with a possible D match to TRBD2 (6 bases). V was clipped by 0 bases and J by 4 bases, with 10 bases between them. Germline V lookup: CDR1 SGHDT, CDR2 YYEEEE. CDR3 size: 15 residues. CDR3 nucleotides: TGTGCCAGCAGCTTGGTGGGAGGAGTCACCGGGGAGCTGTTTTTT. Translation: CASSLVGGVTGELFF.

V and J are TRBV6-1 and TRBJ2-7; TRBD1 matches 9 bases. Germline V gene lookup returns CDR1 MNHNS and CDR2 SASEGT. Trimming cost V 6 bases and J 3 bases; bases outside gene matches: 9. CDR3 length: 15 residues. In nucleotides, the CDR3 is TGTGCCAGCAGGATAACAGGGGGCGCGGTCTACGAGCAGTACTTC. It codes for CASRITGGAVYEQYF.

The chain carries TRBV28 and TRBJ1-5, with D possibly TRBD1 on 5 matching bases. The V gene's germline CDR1 is MDHEN and CDR2 SYDVKM. CDR3 size: 14 residues. V dropped 0 bases and J dropped 3 bases, with 6 bases sitting between them. CDR3 sequence: CASSLWDNNQPQHF. The CDR3 nucleotides read TGTGCCAGCAGTTTATGGGACAACAATCAGCCCCAGCATTTT.

This rearrangement joins TRBV5-1 to TRBJ1-1; D gene uncertain. Trimming took 0 bases from V and 5 from J, leaving 5 bases between them. The CDR3 spans 12 residues. CDR1 is SGHRS, CDR2 YFSETQ, per germline. The CDR3 is CASSLVGTEAFF. CDR3 in DNA: TGCGCCAGCAGCTTGGTGGGGACTGAAGCTTTCTTT.

This clone was counted a single time. The rearrangement joins TRBV28 to TRBJ1-1; D ambiguous. The CDR3 totals 13 residues. The germline V and J ends were trimmed by 5 bases and 2 bases, with 9 bases remaining between them. Germline CDR1 and CDR2: MDHEN and SYDVKM. CDR3 in amino acids: CASSENLNTEAFF. The CDR3 nucleotides are TGTGCCAGCAGTGAAAACCTCAACACTGAAGCTTTCTTT. The full variable domain, rest sourced from reference TRBV28 and TRBJ1-1, is DVKVTQSSRYLVKRTGEKVFLECVQDMDHENMFWYRQDPGLGLRLIYFSYDVKMKEKGDIPEGYSVSREKKERFSLILESASTNQTSMYLCASSENLNTEAFFGQGTRLTVV.

The chain is built from TRBV9 and TRBJ2-2; D call uncertain. Deletions cut 0 bases from V and 3 bases from J, with 0 bases between. Germline assignment: CDR1 SGDLS and CDR2 YYNGEE. The CDR3 totals 12 residues. CDR3 loop: CASSVDTGELFF. CDR3 bases: TGTGCCAGCAGCGTAGACACCGGGGAGCTGTTTTTT.

The chain is built from TRBV2 and TRBJ2-5; TRBD2 matches at 9 bases. The J call is in doubt because the DNA end fits TRBJ2-7 better. Germline V lookup: CDR1 SNHLY, CDR2 FYNNEI. The CDR3 is 18 amino acids. CDR3 sequence: CASSEEGSGSDGWDEQYF. The CDR3 DNA reads TGTGCCAGCAGTGAAGAGGGTAGCGGGAGCGACGGTTGGGACGAGCAGTACTTC.

This chain uses TRBV4-1 with TRBJ2-3; TRBD2 matches at 12 bases. Germline V gene data show CDR1 as MGHRA and CDR2 as YSYEKL. With V trimmed by 4 bases and J by 1 base, 3 bases remained unmatched. This CDR3 contains 16 residues. The CDR3 here is CASSPRLAGGTDTQYF. Here the CDR3 DNA reads TGCGCCAGCAGCCCTAGACTAGCGGGAGGCACAGATACGCAGTATTTT.

This chain joins TRBV28 and TRBJ1-5; D not certain. The CDR3 has 15 amino acids. Deletions cut 5 bases from V and 5 bases from J, with 16 bases between. CDR1 MDHEN and CDR2 SYDVKM come from the germline V gene. As DNA, the CDR3 is TGTGCCAGCAGTACGGTCGGAGTTCTGGATCAGCCCCAGCATTTT. The encoded protein is CASSTVGVLDQPQHF.

J is TRBJ1-5 and V is TRBV4-3, with a possible D match to TRBD1 (5 bases). The germline V gene has CDR1 LGHNA and CDR2 YSLEER. CDR3 size: 15 residues. Trimming took 2 bases from V and 1 from J, leaving 9 bases between them. The CDR3: CASSQWAGSNQPQHF. CDR3 in DNA: TGCGCCAGCAGCCAATGGGCAGGGAGCAATCAGCCCCAGCATTTT.